This T cell receptor (beta chain) was observed in a study of cytomegalovirus exposure and HLA in healthy donors. Regarding the study as a whole: After further analysis at a later stage, around 17,000 TCR beta sequences were associated with HLA alleles at 0.05 false discovery rate.

Primers for the PCR totalled 60 Vbeta and 13 Jbeta. The table came from immunoSEQ multiplex PCR; TCRdb's copy has only in-frame clones and leaves some out. The table for this sample gives 40,000 to 45,000 clones. In regard to this clone: What it recognizes is unknown.

The clonotype was recovered from a woman aged 25 to 39 in good health and CMV-seronegative. The sample was PBMCs.

CDR3 DNA sequence: TGCAGCGTTAAAGCGACAGGGACGAACACTGAAGCTTTCTTT. This gives the protein CSVKATGTNTEAFF. The chain has TRBV29-1 and TRBJ1-1; 7 positions match TRBD1. J lost 1 base, V lost 5 bases, and 7 bases had no gene match. CDR3 length: 14 amino acids. The germline V gene encodes CDR1 SQVTM and CDR2 ANQGSEA.